What follows is one TCR beta chain and its context. Its antigen remains unidentified. The sample holds no much larger clone one base away, and base qualities are not on file. This sample was included in a study of blood T cells in healthy people across ages (dated by TCRdb to the mid-2010s). Looking at the study overall: In model experiments, template switching captured about one uniquely barcoded TCR beta cDNA molecule for every two T cells. Using deep sequencing normalized with unique cDNA molecular identifiers, the study measured how TCR beta repertoire diversity changes with age. The study analyzed two additional independent replicas of 1 million unique cDNA reads from the same blood draw for two donors, one aged 18 to 29 and one aged 80 or older. The donors were divided into four age groups: young (average around 17 years), middle-aged (about 40), aged (around 67) and long-lived (around 87). To avoid experimental bias, donors of different ages were distributed randomly across sequencing lanes.

General conclusions and limits of the study: Estimates of total diversity based on one million sequenced T cells were regarded as lower bounds and as underestimates. Observed TCR beta diversity per million T cells fell roughly linearly with age, and a significant reduction was already apparent by age roughly 41. Observed TCR beta diversity correlated strongly with the percentage of naive T cells measured by flow cytometry. Compared with the aged group, more naive CD4+ T cells, fewer expanded clones and increased TCR diversity were shown by the long-lived group, suggesting age selection. Since profiling was done on bulk unsorted PBMCs, naive and antigen-experienced compartments could not be conclusively compared. Because the CMV infection status of the donors was unknown, age-related changes in expanded clonotypes may potentially have been confounded.

Systemically healthy Caucasian individuals from Russia, 35 to 50 in total and aged roughly 6 to 100 years, were included as donors. Approximately 9.3 milliliters of peripheral blood were drawn from each donor into EDTA-treated Vacutainer tubes. Ficoll-Paque density-gradient centrifugation was used to isolate PBMCs, with at least 7 million obtained per sample. Trizol reagent was used to extract total RNA from the PBMCs, yielding at least 6 micrograms per sample. For every donor, flow cytometry on a PBMC aliquot measured the percentage of naive CD45RAhigh/CD27high T cells. The CDR3, cysteine through phenylalanine, is 15 amino acids long. Only the CDR3 DNA stays, 45 bases, in frame from base 1. The germline V gene encodes CDR1 DFQATT and CDR2 SNEGSKA (reference sequence). The germline V end is reduced by 1 base and the J end by 10 bases; junction bases left unmatched: 6. Library construction relied on 5' RACE. The instrument given in TCRdb is Illumina HiSeq 2500. A second PCR of roughly 7 to 11 cycles was performed with a sample-barcoded 5' primer and a J-beta primer mix. Each TCR beta cDNA molecule received a unique molecular identifier from a template-switch 5' adaptor carrying 12 random nucleotides. At least 2.5 million CDR3-containing paired-end reads were obtained from each sample. The Mint cDNA synthesis kit, primed by a TRBC-specific oligonucleotide, was used to synthesize first-strand cDNA from all RNA. After uracil-DNA glycosylase treatment, a first 18-cycle PCR used universal primers M1SS and BC2_uni_R on all cDNA. Turning to the authors' computational methods: Normalization of each sample was performed by random selection of 1 million high-quality reads, each carrying a distinct molecular identifier. Reads with shared molecular identifiers were discarded instead of being binned into consensus sequences. MiTCR, with a Q25 quality threshold and the strictest error-elimination algorithm, was used for CDR3 identification, clonotype clustering and error correction. Lower-bound total TCR beta diversity was estimated with a nonparametric unseen species model using Euler transformation. TCRdb reworked the public reads: Q25 trimming with fastp, MiXCR clone assembly, productive beta chains retained. Rows with one shared CDR3 protein collapse into an entry with the most common genes and DNA. TCRdb's processing, not the authors' own work, is the source of the V and J calls. The sample table records more than 700,000 distinct CDR3 sequences; about 53% of these occur just once. The biggest ten clones account for under 50% of the sample.

The specimen was blood. This receptor chain uses TRBV20-1 and TRBJ2-1, with TRBD2 identical over 14 junction bases. This sequence originates from a man aged 80 or over in good health. DNA sequence: TGCAGTGCTAGAGGCCTAGGACTAGCGGGAGGCGAGCAGTTCTTC. It specifies CSARGLGLAGGEQFF.